Below, 6 T cell receptor beta chains from the same sample are listed, as sequenced in a study of blood T cell repertoires in COVID-19. The method was immunoSEQ multiplex PCR; TCRdb's version includes in-frame clones alone and lacks a portion of them. The top ten hold 10% to 15% of the sample, which has around 260,000 clones, roughly 87% seen once. The sample comprised peripheral blood. Receptors originate from a human donor in a cohort sampled during active COVID-19.

The rearrangement uses TRBV29-1 and TRBJ1-1, with D maybe TRBD1 (5 bases). Per germline, CDR1 SQVTM and CDR2 ANQGSEA. The V gene lost 7 bases and the J gene lost 1 base, with 10 bases spanning the gap. The CDR3 extends over 12 amino acids. The CDR3 nucleotides read TGCAGCGGTGACGGACAGAACACTGAAGCTTTCTTT. Translation: CSGDGQNTEAFF.

The chain couples TRBV19 to TRBJ2-1, with D possibly matching TRBD2 (5 bases). The CDR3 is 15 amino acids. Germline V gene sequence: CDR1 LNHDA, CDR2 SQIVND (reference sequence). Trimming cost V 5 bases and J 4 bases, with 15 bases left between them. CDR3 DNA: TGTGCCAGTAGTGAGGGCGGTAACCTTTACAATGAGCAGTTCTTC. Translated, it gives CASSEGGNLYNEQFF.

The rearrangement uses TRBV7-3 and TRBJ1-1, with D tentatively TRBD1 (6 bases). The length of the CDR3 is 14 residues. Germline assignment: CDR1 SGHTA and CDR2 FQGTGA. Trimming shortened V by 3 bases and J by 5 bases, and 13 bases separated the two germline ends. The CDR3 nucleotides read TGTGCCAGCAGCTTCCAGCACAGGGTAACTGAAGCTTTCTTT. Translated, it gives CASSFQHRVTEAFF.

This rearrangement joins TRBV28 to TRBJ2-3, with D perhaps TRBD1 (7 bases). CDR3 size: 15 residues. With 2 bases removed from V and 3 bases from J, the gap between germline ends came to 12 bases. CDR1 is MDHEN and CDR2 is SYDVKM in the germline V gene. The CDR3 DNA reads TGTGCCAGCAGTTTACGCGGGACAGCTACAGATACGCAGTATTTT. Protein sequence: CASSLRGTATDTQYF.

This clone was observed once. This rearrangement joins TRBV3-1 (or the pseudogene TRBV3-2) to TRBJ2-1; 8 nucleotides align to TRBD2. Per the germline V gene, CDR1 is LGHDT and CDR2 is YNNKEL (reference sequence). The V gene end was trimmed by 3 bases and the J gene end by 7 bases; junction bases not matched to a gene: 11. The CDR3 is 16 amino acids. CDR3 residues: CASSHPLREGANEQFF. CDR3 bases: TGTGCCAGCAGCCATCCGCTTCGGGAGGGAGCTAATGAGCAGTTCTTC.

V usage is TRBV7-8 and J usage is TRBJ2-1; 8 bases map to TRBD1. Losses at the gene ends were 6 bases for V and 4 bases for J; bases not matched to a gene: 8. The CDR3 spans 15 residues. The germline V gene encodes CDR1 SGHVS and CDR2 FQNEAQ. CDR3 protein: CASRPDRGSYNEQFF. CDR3 DNA sequence: TGTGCCAGCAGGCCTGACAGGGGTTCTTACAATGAGCAGTTCTTC.